What follows are 18 T cell receptor beta chains derived from one specimen sequenced in a study of early T cells in non-severe SARS-CoV-2 infection. A single record per CDR3 protein comes from TCRdb applying MiXCR to the 5' RACE reads. Among 85,000 to 100,000 distinct CDR3 sequences listed, about 10% were seen once. Sequencing input: whole blood. The receptor source for this set is an adult who was a healthcare worker with PCR-confirmed SARS-CoV-2 infection or an uninfected control (not recorded which).

The J gene is TRBJ2-3, the V gene TRBV4-1, with a possible D match to TRBD1 (6 bases). Trimming took off 1 base at V and 6 bases at J, with 14 bases between the two ends. Germline CDR1 MGHRA, CDR2 YSYEKL. The CDR3 loop spans 15 amino acids. CDR3 DNA: TGCGCCAGCAGCCAAGGTGGGGGCTTGGTTGATACGCAGTATTTT. This codes for CASSQGGGLVDTQYF.

This clonotype has a count of ten or more. V usage is TRBV13 and J usage is TRBJ2-7, with TRBD1 matching over 9 bases. The CDR3 is 15 amino acids. CDR1 and CDR2 (germline): PRHDT, FYEKMQ (reference sequence). V was clipped by 4 bases and J by 2 bases; unmatched bases: 6. In DNA form, the CDR3 reads TGTGCCAGCAGCTCTCGGGGACAGGGCCCCTACGAGCAGTACTTC. This sequence encodes CASSSRGQGPYEQYF.

This clonotype was detected many times. This chain links TRBV7-8 with TRBJ1-1; D ambiguous. CDR1 and CDR2 (germline): SGHVS, FQNEAQ. The CDR3 has 13 residues. V was trimmed by 5 bases and J by 5 bases, leaving 12 bases between them. The CDR3 sequence is CASSPPRVTEAFF. The CDR3 region has the DNA TGTGCCAGCAGCCCTCCGAGGGTAACTGAAGCTTTCTTT. The entire variable domain, with the rest obtained from reference TRBV7-8 and TRBJ1-1, is as follows: GAGVSQSPRYKVAKRGQDVALRCDPISGHVSLFWYQQALGQGPEFLTYFQNEAQLDKSGLPSDRFFAERPEGSVSTLKIQRTQQEDSAVYLCASSPPRVTEAFFGQGTRLTVV.

The chain employs TRBV5-5 and TRBJ1-2; unclear D gene. V lost 5 bases and J 0 bases, leaving 8 bases between the germline ends. Germline V gene sequence: CDR1 SGHKS, CDR2 YYEKEE (reference sequence). The CDR3 has 13 residues. In DNA, the CDR3 is TGTGCCAGCAGAATCGATACTAACTATGGCTACACCTTC. This translates into CASRIDTNYGYTF. Full variable domain (rest looked up from reference TRBV5-5 and TRBJ1-2): DAGVTQSPTHLIKTRGQQVTLRCSPISGHKSVSWYQQVLGQGPQFIFQYYEKEERGRGNFPDRFSARQFPNYSSELNVNALLLGDSALYLCASRIDTNYGYTFGSGTRLTVV.

The J gene is TRBJ1-3, the V gene TRBV7-6, with D tentatively TRBD1 (5 bases). V was clipped by 8 bases and J by 0 bases, with 11 bases between them. The length of the CDR3 is 14 residues. Germline CDR1 and CDR2: SGHVS and FNYEAQ. In DNA form, the CDR3 reads TGTGCCAGCGGGGACCGAAACTCTGGAAACACCATATATTTT. Protein: CASGDRNSGNTIYF.

The sample holds one count of this clonotype. V and J are TRBV6-1 and TRBJ2-5, with D possibly matching TRBD2 (5 bases). This CDR3 contains 13 residues. V gave up 6 bases and J gave up 0 bases, with 8 bases separating them. Germline V gene lookup returns CDR1 MNHNS and CDR2 SASEGT. For the CDR3, the DNA is TGTGCCAGCAGGGACTCAAACCAAGAGACCCAGTACTTC. Amino acids: CASRDSNQETQYF.

V gene TRBV29-1 combines with J gene TRBJ2-4; 8 bases align to TRBD2. Unmatched junction bases numbered 14, after V lost 4 bases and J lost 0 bases. Germline V gives CDR1 SQVTM, CDR2 ANQGSEA. CDR3 size: 18 residues. The CDR3 region has the DNA TGCAGCGTTGTTGGCGGGACTAGTAGGTTTGGAGCCAAAAACATTCAGTACTTC. Protein: CSVVGGTSRFGAKNIQYF.

This clonotype came up many times. An end of the junction does not agree with germline; a read error may underlie this. The gene calls are TRBV7-7 and TRBJ2-2; D not resolved. The CDR3 loop spans 14 amino acids. Germline CDR1 is SSHAT and CDR2 is FNYEAQ (reference sequence). DNA of the CDR3: TGTGCTAGCAGCCCTCTGGCGAACACCGGGGAGCTGTTTTTT. This codes for CASSPLANTGELFF.

The chain employs TRBV4-2 and TRBJ2-1; 10 nucleotides line up with TRBD2. Germline V CDR1 and CDR2: LGHNA, YNFKEQ. The CDR3 runs 15 residues. The junction had 6 bases not matched to a gene; V was cut back by 2 bases and J by 8 bases. Here the CDR3 reads CASSQSGRAFDEQFF. The CDR3 bases are TGTGCCAGCAGCCAAAGCGGGAGGGCCTTTGATGAGCAGTTCTTC.

The chain has TRBV7-9 and TRBJ1-4; 7 positions match TRBD1. The germline gives CDR1 SEHNR, CDR2 FQNEAQ (reference sequence). This CDR3 contains 15 residues. V was clipped by 5 bases and J by 14 bases; unmatched bases: 17. The DNA for the CDR3 is TGTGCCAGCAGCCAACCGAAGGCAGGGGGGACACGGCTGTTTTTT. It encodes CASSQPKAGGTRLFF.

This clonotype was seen only a few times. The gene calls are TRBV7-6 and TRBJ2-7; 7 nucleotides line up with TRBD2. V trimming: 5 bases; J trimming: 4 bases; junction bases outside the gene matches: 5. Germline CDR1 SGHVS, CDR2 FNYEAQ. The CDR3 contains 13 residues. The CDR3 protein is CASSQTSWYEQYF. The DNA of the CDR3 is TGTGCCAGCAGCCAGACTAGCTGGTACGAGCAGTACTTC.

The chain carries TRBV12-3 or TRBV12-4 and TRBJ2-4, with 9 bases that match TRBD2. The CDR3 loop spans 18 amino acids. After removal of 3 bases from V and 1 base from J, the junction contained 10 bases not matched to a gene. DNA of the CDR3: TGTGCCAGCAGTTTGCGGGGGGGCCGGTTCTTGGCCAAAAACATTCAGTACTTC. Its translation is CASSLRGGRFLAKNIQYF.

The chain couples TRBV24-1 to TRBJ2-7; D not certain. CDR3 length: 13 amino acids. Germline CDR1 is KGHDR and CDR2 is SFDVKD. The V end was cut by 6 bases, the J end by 3 bases, with 11 bases between. The CDR3 DNA sequence: TGTGCCACCAGTAAGCAGGAATGCTACGAGCAGTACTTC. It codes for CATSKQECYEQYF.

About this clonotype: This may come from a read error, since a much larger clone is one base off. Given the absence of the conserved phenylalanine or tryptophan at the CDR3 end, a read error is likely. The chain combines TRBV18 with TRBJ1-1; possibly TRBD1 for D (6 bases). Trimming cost V 1 base and J 1 base, with 7 bases left between them. This CDR3 contains 14 residues. Germline lookup yields CDR1 KGHSH and CDR2 LQKENI. The CDR3 nucleotides read TGTGCCAGCTCACCACAGGGGGAGAACACTGAAGCTTTCTCT. Encoded protein: CASSPQGENTEAFS.

V usage is TRBV24-1 and J usage is TRBJ1-5; D perhaps matches TRBD1 (5 bases). CDR3 length equals 15 residues. V lost 9 bases, J lost 1 base, and 15 bases lay in between. Germline CDR1 and CDR2: KGHDR and SFDVKD. The chain's CDR3 is CATSGQGGSNQPQHF. CDR3 sequence (DNA): TGTGCCACCTCAGGGCAGGGAGGCAGCAATCAGCCCCAGCATTTT.

This clonotype was found many times. The rearrangement joins TRBV12-3 or TRBV12-4 to TRBJ2-5; perhaps D is TRBD1 or TRBD2 (7 bases each). This CDR3 is built from 14 residues. V was pared by 6 bases and J by 3 bases, with 14 bases between. The CDR3 is CASRSGTAKETQYF. In DNA, the CDR3 is TGTGCCAGCAGAAGCGGGACAGCCAAAGAGACCCAGTACTTC.

This clonotype was recorded at least ten times. The V gene is TRBV20-1, the J gene TRBJ1-2; 10 nucleotides match TRBD1. Germline CDR1 is DFQATT and CDR2 is SNEGSKA (reference sequence). The CDR3 extends over 16 amino acids. V was pared by 3 bases and J by 3 bases, with 10 bases of the junction left unmatched. The CDR3 DNA reads as TGCAGTGCTAGGCCTGGTCCGGGACAGGGGTACTATGGCTACACCTTC. Translating it yields CSARPGPGQGYYGYTF.

This clonotype was seen many times. V is TRBV2 and J is TRBJ2-3, with 7 nucleotides matching TRBD2. There are 13 residues in the CDR3. From germline, CDR1 is SNHLY and CDR2 FYNNEI. With 9 bases clipped from V and 1 base from J, the junction kept 4 bases outside the gene matches. CDR3 bases: TGTGCCAGACTAGCGCCTGGCACAGATACGCAGTATTTT. Translation gives CARLAPGTDTQYF. Supplemented by reference TRBV2 and TRBJ2-3, the full variable domain reads EPEVTQTPSHQVTQMGQEVILRCVPISNHLYFYWYRQILGQKVEFLVSFYNNEISEKSEIFDDQFSVERPDGSNFTLKIRSTKLEDSAMYFCARLAPGTDTQYFGPGTRLTVL.